This TCR beta chain was identified in a study of cytomegalovirus exposure and HLA in healthy donors (dated by TCRdb to the late 2010s). Notes on the research overall: An earlier analysis of some 550 of the donors reported 250 to 350 Gb of sequence data and approximately 110 million unique TCR beta sequences from some 180 million T cells. Approximately 310 gigabases of sequencing data and around 88 million unique TCR sequences made up an early release that covered fewer than 650 HLA-typed donors. The genetic ancestry cluster associated with self-reported Caucasian donors included roughly 84% of the roughly 400 genotyped donors. The study aimed to test whether cataloging public T cell receptors could reveal signatures of past pathogen exposure. The T cell repertoires of under 700 subjects were profiled by immunosequencing and related to cytomegalovirus serostatus. Along with the approximately 600-subject first cohort, a separate validation cohort of more than 90 different subjects was used. High-throughput TCR immunosequencing, statistical association of individual TCRs with disease status, and machine learning were combined to predict cytomegalovirus infection status. A later analysis re-analyzed previously published TCR beta repertoires from roughly 690 donors and added high-resolution HLA genotyping to study TCR occurrence patterns. In the later analysis, no new phenotypic data were used to find candidate immune exposures; instead, reliance was placed on TCR beta sequences and their occurrence across donors. An earlier analysis of some 500 of the donors applied high-throughput TCR beta sequencing to assess whether each TCR beta V gene segment acted as functional or pseudogenic. Donor age, sex, ethnicity and CMV serostatus were compiled together with the repertoire data. A later genetic analysis took genome-wide SNP genotypes for 398 of the 666 donors and used that subset as a discovery cohort. All discovery cohort repertoires had been generated using a single sequencing platform. Both class I and class II loci were covered by HLA typing, at four-digit resolution. The number of typed donors differed by locus: about 620-640 for A, B, C, DRB1 and DQB1; 500 to 550 for DQA1; 606 for DPA1; and roughly 490 for DPB1. Roughly 5 DR-DQ haplotypes were handled as single units for association and clustering, since linkage in the cohort was strong. Among around 400 genotyped donors of the cohort, an average of approximately 240,000 unique TCR beta nucleotide sequences was sequenced per donor, of which roughly 18% were non-productive. General findings and caveats noted by the study authors: In this cohort, only TCR beta chains were sequenced, and detectable features were limited by the absence of alpha or paired-chain data. Correlated functional status among segregating V segments might reflect linkage disequilibrium, but an unknown experimental factor could not be ruled out. Compared with equally common non-associated chains, HLA-associated TCR beta chains in a later analysis were more clonally expanded and had lower generation probabilities. According to a later genetic analysis, donors in an Asian-associated ancestry cluster had fewer N-insertions in productive TCRs than the approximately 710-donor mean. Some IMGT-functional V segments, including TRBV6-2 and TRBV6-3, could not be distinguished by the 87-base-pair reads and were therefore excluded. Presence/absence analyses assumed roughly uniform sequencing depth across donors, an assumption that may not hold. Three of the identified cytomegalovirus-associated TCR beta chains were confirmed in vitro to be specific for cytomegalovirus antigens. An earlier analysis of approximately 600 of the donors showed that most TCR beta V segments appeared in productive rearrangements either about 87% or about 30% of the time, which broadly matched IMGT annotations. In the study, some 160 TCR beta chains were listed as associated with cytomegalovirus. The classifier was reported to diagnose cytomegalovirus status with high specificity and sensitivity in both the original cohort and the validation cohort. Assigning TCR associations to individual alleles was difficult when HLA alleles, especially DR and DQ, strongly co-occurred. HLA typing was unavailable for some donors at each locus, so association tests used only the typed subset. Specific HLA alleles were associated with 15,000 to 20,000 TCR beta sequences at a false discovery rate of 0.05 in a later analysis. Most CMV-associated TCR beta chains appeared to be HLA-restricted in a later analysis, and the HLA associations seemed to be driven largely by CMV exposure. Across donors, most TCR sequences were observed very rarely, whereas some public TCRs were present in many individuals. A later analysis found that TCR association rates varied across HLA loci, with DRB1 alleles showing the most associated TCRs and HLA-C alleles the fewest. A later analysis reported that several top co-occurrence clusters appeared linked to parvovirus B19, influenza, CMV and Epstein-Barr virus. Because counts were too low, around 18 rarely observed V segments, including chromosome 9 orphons, were left out of the earlier analysis of 587 of the donors. V-gene and J-gene trimming of TCR beta chains was associated with a missense DCLRE1C variant in a later genetic analysis, and the association was replicated in an independent cohort. A further reported finding was that TCR beta sequences accurately predicted the HLA-A and HLA-B alleles for most subjects in the first cohort. According to the authors, the approach could potentially be generalized to other disease states and immunological phenotypes. A cluster of highly shared sequence variants was judged likely to be a technical artifact of the sequencing pipeline. For the cohort, immune exposure information was limited to CMV serostatus.

The library was prepared using the immunoSEQ multiplex PCR assay. The multiplex PCR relied on a mix of 60 forward primers for TCR Vbeta segments and 13 reverse primers for TCR Jbeta segments. The CDR3 region of rearranged TCR beta genes was amplified from genomic DNA by a multiplex PCR assay. On the Illumina HiSeq System, the amplified TCR beta libraries were sequenced as 87-base-pair reads. As for the original processing: In a later analysis, tens of millions of unique TCR beta chains were counted across the 650 to 750 repertoires, and some 10 million of these chains were shared by at least two donors. Raw reads were error-corrected and collapsed into unique sequences by a nearest-neighbor algorithm in which closely related sequences were merged to remove PCR and sequencing errors. Alignment of CDR3 sequences to IMGT reference sequences was used to assign V, D and J gene segments. For a sequence to be retained, a match of at least six nucleotides was required to both a V gene segment and a J gene segment. Rearrangements were classified as productive when the CDR3 lacked stop codons and remained in frame with V and J, and all other rearrangements were classified as non-productive. Following IMGT convention, CDR3 was defined as the stretch from the second conserved V-encoded cysteine up to the conserved J-encoded phenylalanine. The earlier analysis of about 610 of the donors excluded sequences that lacked an unambiguous match to a single V gene segment. An earlier analysis of some 610 of the donors called V segments functional above 56.7% productive rearrangements and segregating when the between-donor standard deviation exceeded 5%. A statistical classification framework was developed to diagnose cytomegalovirus status using the catalog of TCR beta chain sequences. V and J gene assignment, in a later analysis, came from comparing TCR nucleotide sequences with IMGT/GENE-DB human TR gene sequences. A later analysis assigned CDR3 sequences and most-parsimonious VDJ recombination scenarios with the TCRdist pipeline. A later analysis defined each TCR beta chain by its CDR3 amino acid sequence plus V-gene family, and excluded reads lacking a unique V-gene family. As a way to deal with suspected cross-contamination and a sequencing artifact, a later analysis dropped hundreds of nucleotide sequences that were highly shared and had low generation probability. In a later analysis, a clonal expansion index was calculated for each public chain from normalized within-repertoire ranks of inferred template counts. Generation probabilities in a later analysis came from a VDJ recombination model fitted to out-of-frame rearrangements, and those results were checked against IGoR. In a later analysis, TCR-TCR, TCR-HLA and TCR-CMV co-occurrence was scored with hypergeometric tests, and a repertoire-size bias correction was applied to TCR pairs. In a later analysis, false discovery rates were estimated by permuting HLA or CMV assignments 20 times. A later analysis grouped co-occurring TCRs with DBSCAN, adding TCRdist sequence similarity when clustering within HLA-allele-positive subsets. For co-occurrence clustering, repertoires with fewer than 30,000 or more than 120,000 public chains were excluded, along with five repertoires with anomalous nucleotide sharing. TCRdb re-hosts the immuneACCESS table, in-frame sequences only. Its copies lack some clones; in the studies checked, an unresolved V gene accounts for under half of them, and the cause for the rest is not known. V, J and clone size are taken as reported in that table, and D and trimming were inferred from the DNA itself. Recorded for this sample are approximately 61,000 clones; roughly 68% of them occurred a single time. The ten largest account for 3% to 3.5% of the sample.

The cohort consisted of approximately 670 healthy bone marrow donors. At the time of sampling, every cohort member was nominally healthy, though immune exposures that went unrecorded were likely present. The donor was CMV seronegative and was included in the group of approximately 350 seronegative cohort members. A peripheral blood sample was provided by each donor, and peripheral blood mononuclear cells were used for TCR beta sequencing. The Qiagen DNeasy Blood Extraction Kit was used to extract genomic DNA from the blood cell samples. Turning to this clone: Its antigen remains undetermined. The sample holds no much larger clone one base away, and base qualities are not on file.

There are 16 amino acids in the CDR3, from cysteine to phenylalanine inclusive. Just CDR3 DNA is preserved here, 48 bases in frame from base 1. Based on the germline V gene (reference sequence), the CDR1 and CDR2 sequences are LNHDA and SQIVND. V is pruned by 5 bases and J by 1 base, leaving 3 bases of the junction without a gene match. What was sequenced was PBMCs. The receptor was derived from a woman aged 45-59 years in good health and CMV-seronegative. The V and J genes are TRBV19 and TRBJ2-3; 13 nucleotides in the junction match TRBD2. The sequence in DNA is TGTGCCAGTAGTGTCGGACTAGCGGGGGGCACAGATACGCAGTATTTT. Translated, it reads CASSVGLAGGTDTQYF.